These 12 T cell receptor beta chains share one sample of origin, sequenced in a study of Ad26.COV2.S vaccination and SARS-CoV-2 variants. Assay used: immunoSEQ multiplex PCR; TCRdb lists only in-frame clones, some missing. The profile shows some 290,000 clones, about 82% of them singletons. Treatment reported: around 19 received Ad26.COV2.S at low or high dose, single or two shots; roughly five received placebo; per-sample allocation not given. Specimens were obtained on day 63 following the first vaccine or placebo injection. Material: peripheral blood, obtained in a trial of Ad26.COV2.S vaccine versus placebo. Every receptor here comes from a person aged 18-60 years who received the Ad26.COV2.S COVID-19 vaccine or a placebo.

This chain uses TRBV15 with TRBJ1-5; weak D call: TRBD1 (5 bases). The CDR3 loop spans 18 amino acids. The V end lost 2 bases, the J end lost 2 bases, and 19 bases lay between the germline ends. The germline gives CDR1 LNHNV, CDR2 YYDKDF (reference sequence). The CDR3 loop is CATSRPRMRGVGNQPQHF. As DNA, the CDR3 is TGTGCCACCAGCAGACCGCGGATGAGAGGGGTCGGCAATCAGCCCCAGCATTTT.

The chain joins TRBV7-7 to TRBJ1-1, with D unclear. Germline lookup yields CDR1 SSHAT and CDR2 FNYEAQ (reference sequence). This CDR3 is built from 13 residues. Deletions cut 5 bases from V and 1 base from J, with 8 bases between. The CDR3 DNA follows: TGTGCCAGCAGCGAACAGAAGAACACTGAAGCTTTCTTT. The encoded protein is CASSEQKNTEAFF.

To note about this clone: Additional DNA sequences in this sample encode the identical CDR3. This chain uses TRBV19 with TRBJ1-4; no clear D gene. CDR3 length: 11 amino acids. Germline-derived CDR1 and CDR2 are LNHDA and SQIVND (reference sequence). Trimming took 3 bases from V and 8 from J, leaving 4 bases between them. CDR3: CASSISEKLFF. Written as DNA, the CDR3 is TGTGCCAGTAGTATCAGCGAAAAACTGTTTTTT.

V gene TRBV19 combines with J gene TRBJ1-2; D might be TRBD1 (5 bases). Trimming removed 5 bases at V and 4 bases at J, with 17 bases between. Germline CDR1 reads LNHDA; CDR2 reads SQIVND (reference sequence). This CDR3 region has 15 residues. CDR3 in amino acids: CASSAQVQVAYGYTF. As DNA, the CDR3 is TGTGCCAGTAGTGCACAGGTCCAGGTCGCCTATGGCTACACCTTC.

The chain has TRBV5-1 and TRBJ1-1; possible D gene TRBD1, 6 bases. Germline V gene lookup returns CDR1 SGHRS and CDR2 YFSETQ. CDR3 length: 15 residues. V was trimmed by 4 bases and J by 1 base, leaving 14 bases between them. In DNA, the CDR3 is TGCGCCAGCAGCCGGGAGGGGGTGGCGAACACTGAAGCTTTCTTT. It translates to CASSREGVANTEAFF.

The chain is built from TRBV10-3 and TRBJ2-5, with D tentatively TRBD2 (6 bases). The ends were cut back, 6 bases at V and 5 bases at J, with 7 bases in the middle. The CDR3 is 11 amino acids. Germline V gene sequence: CDR1 ENHRY, CDR2 SYGVKD. CDR3 protein: CAIRGRETQYF. The CDR3 region has the DNA TGTGCCATCAGGGGGAGGGAGACCCAGTACTTC.

The sample holds one count of this clone. CDR3 protein: CASRGAAGLDGYTF. The CDR3 nucleotides are TGTGCCAGCCGAGGGGCGGCCGGGCTTGATGGCTACACCTTC. The V gene is TRBV6-5, the J gene TRBJ1-2, with D possibly being TRBD1 (5 bases). The ends were cut back, 8 bases at V and 6 bases at J, with 19 bases in the middle. The CDR3 is 14 amino acids. From germline, CDR1 is MNHEY and CDR2 SVGAGI.

The chain combines TRBV3-1 (or the pseudogene TRBV3-2) with TRBJ2-5, with 8 nucleotides matching TRBD2. Losses at the gene ends were 4 bases for V and 4 bases for J; bases not matched to a gene: 23. CDR1 is LGHDT and CDR2 is YNNKEL in the germline V gene (reference sequence). The CDR3 extends over 20 amino acids. In DNA, the CDR3 is TGTGCCAGCAGCCGAGAGGGACTAGGCGCCCTCTCTGTTGCCCTAGAGACCCAGTACTTC. This codes for CASSREGLGALSVALETQYF.

The chain employs TRBV3-1 (or the pseudogene TRBV3-2) and TRBJ2-6; D gene unclear. V was pared by 4 bases and J by 4 bases, with 11 bases between. Germline V gene data show CDR1 as LGHDT and CDR2 as YNNKEL (reference sequence). This CDR3 contains 15 residues. The CDR3 sequence: CASSPLLAGANVLTF. CDR3 nucleotides: TGTGCCAGCAGCCCCCTCTTGGCCGGGGCCAACGTCCTGACTTTC.

The rearrangement uses TRBV27 and TRBJ1-2; maybe TRBD1 (6 bases). Germline CDR1 reads MNHEY; CDR2 reads SMNVEV (reference sequence). The CDR3 is 15 residues long. Trimming removed 3 bases at V and 5 bases at J, with 16 bases between. This CDR3 is CASSFTGFGLYGYTF. In DNA form, the CDR3 reads TGTGCCAGCAGTTTCACAGGGTTTGGCTTATATGGCTACACCTTC.

The chain couples TRBV2 to TRBJ1-3; D is perhaps TRBD1 (5 bases). The germline V gene encodes CDR1 SNHLY and CDR2 FYNNEI. Trimming stripped 4 bases from V and 1 base from J, with 20 bases between. This CDR3 region has 18 residues. CDR3 nucleotides: TGTGCCAGCAGTGCACCCCTTGGGCAGGGTAGTTCTGGAAACACCATATATTTT. Translation: CASSAPLGQGSSGNTIYF.

This chain joins TRBV7-9 and TRBJ1-1, with D perhaps matching TRBD1 (5 bases). In germline, CDR1 is SEHNR, CDR2 FQNEAQ (reference sequence). V was clipped by 3 bases and J by 2 bases, with 16 bases between them. This CDR3 is built from 16 residues. CDR3 DNA sequence: TGTGCCAGCAGCTTTTCTACGGGACCGATCAACACTGAAGCTTTCTTT. Translated: CASSFSTGPINTEAFF.